This T cell receptor (beta chain) originates from a study of tumor and adjacent non-tumor tissue in lung cancer. Study context: The cohort had about a dozen adenocarcinoma, 2 squamous cell and 1 small cell patients. Patients were aged roughly 31 to 76, ten or so men and 5 women, stage I to III. Samples averaged roughly 4.4 million productive TCRbeta reads each.

Study-wide findings and caveats: Significantly higher TCR diversity was found in tumor than normal lung.

As concerns this clonotype: The antigen is undetermined. One junction end does not reproduce the germline sequence, and a read error may be involved.

Three rounds of nested PCR, following a modified ARM-PCR protocol, produced the TCRbeta library. One entry per CDR3 protein results from TCRdb running MiXCR on the multiplex PCR reads. This sample carries 65,000 to 90,000 distinct CDR3 sequences, less than 75% of them seen once, and the ten largest clones take over 10%. CDR3 length: 10 residues. Germline CDR1 reads SQVTM; CDR2 reads ANQGSEA. RNA was extracted from bulk tissue without any cell sorting. The chain couples TRBV29-1 to TRBJ1-2, with 9 positions matching TRBD1. This clonotype was obtained from a woman between 70 and 85 years old with non-small cell lung cancer. What was sequenced was lung tumor tissue. This CDR3 is CSVVPDRGHF. DNA of the CDR3: TGCAGTGTTGTCCCGGACAGGGGCCACTTC.